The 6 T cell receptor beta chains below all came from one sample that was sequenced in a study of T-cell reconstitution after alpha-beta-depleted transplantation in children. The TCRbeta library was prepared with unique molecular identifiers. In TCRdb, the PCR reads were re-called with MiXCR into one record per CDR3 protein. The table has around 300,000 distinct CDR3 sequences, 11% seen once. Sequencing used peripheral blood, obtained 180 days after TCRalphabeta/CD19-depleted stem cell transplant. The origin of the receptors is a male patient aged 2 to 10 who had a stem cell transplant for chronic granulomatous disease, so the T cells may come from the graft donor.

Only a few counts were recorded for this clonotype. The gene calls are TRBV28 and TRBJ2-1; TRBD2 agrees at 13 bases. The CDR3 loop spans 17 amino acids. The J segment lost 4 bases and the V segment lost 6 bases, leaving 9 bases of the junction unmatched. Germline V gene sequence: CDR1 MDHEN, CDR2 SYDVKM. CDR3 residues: CASSLPGLAGPYNEQFF. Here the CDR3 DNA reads TGTGCCAGCAGCCTACCGGGACTAGCGGGACCGTACAATGAGCAGTTCTTC.

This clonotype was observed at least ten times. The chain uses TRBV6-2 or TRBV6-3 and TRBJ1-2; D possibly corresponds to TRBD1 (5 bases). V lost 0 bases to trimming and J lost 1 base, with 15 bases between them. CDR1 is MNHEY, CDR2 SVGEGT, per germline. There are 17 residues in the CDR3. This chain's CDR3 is CASSYSTRDWFNYGYTF. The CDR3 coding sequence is TGTGCCAGCAGTTACTCAACCAGGGATTGGTTTAACTATGGCTACACCTTC.

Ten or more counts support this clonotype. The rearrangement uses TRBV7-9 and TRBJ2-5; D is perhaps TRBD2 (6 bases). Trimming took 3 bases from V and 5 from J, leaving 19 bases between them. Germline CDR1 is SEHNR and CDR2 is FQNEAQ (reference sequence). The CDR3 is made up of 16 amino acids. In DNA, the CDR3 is TGTGCCAGCAGCTTCATCGGGAGTGGCGAGAGGGAGACCCAGTACTTC. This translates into CASSFIGSGERETQYF.

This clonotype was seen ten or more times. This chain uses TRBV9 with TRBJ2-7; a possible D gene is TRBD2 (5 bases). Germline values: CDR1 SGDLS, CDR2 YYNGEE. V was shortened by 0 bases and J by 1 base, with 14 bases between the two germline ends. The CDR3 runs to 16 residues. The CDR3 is CASSVGRLATSYEQYF. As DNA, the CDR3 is TGTGCCAGCAGCGTAGGTCGCCTAGCTACATCCTACGAGCAGTACTTC.

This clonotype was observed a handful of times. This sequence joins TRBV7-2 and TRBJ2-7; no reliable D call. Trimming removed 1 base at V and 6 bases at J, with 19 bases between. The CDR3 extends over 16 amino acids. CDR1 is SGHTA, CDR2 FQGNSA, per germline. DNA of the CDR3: TGTGCCAGCAGCTTAGTAAGGCTAGAACGGTCCCGCGAGCAGTACTTC. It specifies CASSLVRLERSREQYF.

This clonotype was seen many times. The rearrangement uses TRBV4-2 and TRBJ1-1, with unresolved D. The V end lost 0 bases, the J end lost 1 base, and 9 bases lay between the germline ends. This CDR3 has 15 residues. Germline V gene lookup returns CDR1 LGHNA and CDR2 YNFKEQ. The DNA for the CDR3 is TGTGCCAGCAGCCAAGACATTCGGACGAACACTGAAGCTTTCTTT. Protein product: CASSQDIRTNTEAFF.